This T cell receptor beta chain was sequenced for a study of blood T cell repertoires in COVID-19. Looking at the study overall: Acute-phase and convalescent COVID-19 samples originated in the United States, Italy and Spain.

This clone came up once. Profiled with immunoSEQ multiplex PCR; TCRdb holds only in-frame clones, not every one. The data hold under 200,000 clones, with approximately 86% observed a single time. Germline assignment: CDR1 SGHRS and CDR2 YFSETQ. The CDR3 extends over 15 amino acids. Trimming removed 1 base from V and 4 bases from J; junction bases left unmatched: 4. Participants came from under 30 US areas, aged about 18 to 89 years. Clinical history as reported by participants underpinned cohort assignment. Resolution of symptoms, clearance, or two negative PCRs was present in recovered Cohort 3 donors.

The sequence was obtained from a man between 60 and 75 years old who had recovered from COVID-19. This chain connects TRBV5-1 to TRBJ2-3; 9 bases align to TRBD2. Sequencing used PBMCs or T cells enriched from blood (not recorded which). The CDR3 protein is CASSLWAGGPDTQYF. The CDR3 DNA is TGCGCCAGCAGCTTGTGGGCGGGGGGGCCAGATACGCAGTATTTT.